This TCR beta chain was captured by sequencing in a study of post-analysis software for immune sequencing data. About this clonotype: The antigen remains unidentified.

Findings of the study overall: When the samples were clustered directly with F measure, those that had been prepared in the same batch showed strong co-clustering. The five TRBV segments detected at higher frequency in patients than in controls included TRBV5-6, TRBV5-1 and TRBV20-1.

The germline V gene has CDR1 MRHNA and CDR2 SNTAGT. Trimming took 3 bases from V and 2 from J, leaving 12 bases between them. This CDR3 is 15 amino acids long. Unique molecular identifiers were carried by the TCR beta cDNA libraries. TCRdb passed the PCR reads through MiXCR, listing each CDR3 protein once. The table includes roughly 650,000 distinct CDR3 sequences, 55% to 60% detected once. V gene TRBV6-4 combines with J gene TRBJ2-3; either TRBD1 or TRBD2 may fit D (5 bases each). This receptor was obtained from a girl aged 2 to 9 with multiple sclerosis. The source material was blood. The CDR3 is CASSEGVGDTDTQYF. The CDR3 nucleotides are TGTGCCAGCAGTGAGGGGGTCGGAGACACAGATACGCAGTATTTT.